This TCR beta chain was documented in a study of cytotoxic CD8 clonotypes in ibrutinib-treated CLL. This clone was detected a few times. Germline values: CDR1 SGHTA, CDR2 FQGNSA. The J segment lost 4 bases and the V segment lost 5 bases, leaving 7 bases of the junction unmatched. The CDR3 loop spans 15 amino acids. The repertoire was sequenced with immunoSEQ multiplex PCR; TCRdb's copy has only in-frame clones and lacks some. The table includes fewer than 85,000 clones, 70% to 80% detected once. The rearrangement uses TRBV7-2 and TRBJ1-3, with 8 bases aligning to TRBD1. The receptor comes from a human donor with chronic lymphocytic leukemia. The source was PBMCs, collected after 12 months of ibrutinib treatment. The CDR3 loop reads CASSTQGGSGNTIYF. The CDR3 DNA is TGTGCCAGCAGCACACAGGGGGGGTCAGGAAACACCATATATTTT.